Listed here are 23 T cell receptor beta chains from one sample, sequenced in a study of blood T cell repertoires in COVID-19. Profiled with immunoSEQ multiplex PCR; TCRdb holds only in-frame clones, not every one. The table records over 150,000 clones, roughly 80% of them present only once. The sequenced material came from PBMCs or T cells enriched from blood (not recorded which). The receptors come from a woman aged 60-70 years who had recovered from COVID-19.

The rearrangement links TRBV27 to TRBJ2-7; tentative D call: TRBD1 (5 bases). Germline CDR1 is MNHEY and CDR2 is SMNVEV (reference sequence). Between the trimmed V and J ends, which lost 0 bases and 0 bases, there was a span of 6 bases. The CDR3 length is 14 residues. The CDR3 loop is CASSLSRVSYEQYF. Written as DNA, the CDR3 is TGTGCCAGCAGTTTATCCAGGGTCTCCTACGAGCAGTACTTC.

In this sample, this clone turned up a few times. The chain couples TRBV6-5 to TRBJ1-4; tentative D call: TRBD1 (5 bases). Germline CDR1 is MNHEY and CDR2 is SVGAGI. V gave up 6 bases and J gave up 3 bases, with 14 bases separating them. The CDR3 totals 15 residues. The CDR3 loop reads CASRGRESANEKLFF. The DNA of the CDR3 is TGTGCCAGCAGGGGACGGGAGTCAGCTAATGAAAAACTGTTTTTT.

This clone was seen more than once but under ten times. The chain recombines TRBV4-1 with TRBJ1-1; 7 nucleotides agree with TRBD1. Per the germline V gene, CDR1 is MGHRA and CDR2 is YSYEKL. The CDR3 sequence is 16 residues long. V shed 4 bases, J shed 1 base, and the junction held 9 bases outside the gene matches. CDR3 sequence reads: CASSRLSGTENTEAFF. The DNA of the CDR3 is TGCGCCAGCAGCCGGCTATCCGGGACAGAGAACACTGAAGCTTTCTTT.

The V gene is TRBV9, the J gene TRBJ2-3, with 14 nucleotides matching TRBD2. Germline V lookup: CDR1 SGDLS, CDR2 YYNGEE. The ends lost 1 base at V and 5 bases at J; junction bases unmatched: 6. CDR3 length: 17 residues. The CDR3 region is CASSVSTSGGAEDTQYF. The CDR3, as DNA: TGTGCCAGCAGCGTATCGACTAGCGGGGGGGCGGAAGATACGCAGTATTTT.

The rearrangement joins TRBV2 to TRBJ1-5; 10 bases are a match to TRBD1. CDR3 length: 13 amino acids. Trimming at V came to 8 bases and at J to 4 bases, leaving 2 bases not matched to a gene. Germline V gene lookup returns CDR1 SNHLY and CDR2 FYNNEI. The CDR3 loop is CASWDRGNQPQHF. The CDR3, as DNA: TGTGCCAGCTGGGACAGGGGTAATCAGCCCCAGCATTTT. The complete variable domain, with remaining parts taken from reference TRBV2 and TRBJ1-5, reads EPEVTQTPSHQVTQMGQEVILRCVPISNHLYFYWYRQILGQKVEFLVSFYNNEISEKSEIFDDQFSVERPDGSNFTLKIRSTKLEDSAMYFCASWDRGNQPQHFGDGTRLSIL.

The genes are TRBV5-4 and TRBJ1-5; weak D call: TRBD1 (6 bases). The CDR3 is 14 residues long. Germline CDR1 and CDR2: SGHNT and YYREEE (reference sequence). The germline V and J ends were trimmed by 4 bases and 7 bases, with 15 bases remaining between them. CDR3 amino acids: CASSEGGGAQPQHF. The CDR3 DNA is TGTGCCAGCAGCGAGGGTGGGGGGGCGCAGCCCCAGCATTTT.

V is TRBV11-2 and J is TRBJ2-7; TRBD1 agrees at 10 bases. Trimming took 4 bases from V and 4 from J; bases not matched to a gene: 4. The CDR3 is 14 residues long. From germline, CDR1 is SGHAT and CDR2 FQNNGV. CDR3 residues: CASSYGTGVYEQYF. The CDR3 nucleotides read TGTGCCAGCAGCTACGGGACAGGGGTGTACGAGCAGTACTTC.

J is TRBJ1-2 and V is TRBV12-3 or TRBV12-4; weak D call: TRBD1 (5 bases). This CDR3 has 13 residues. Trimming took 5 bases from V and 8 from J, leaving 15 bases between them. The CDR3 loop reads CASSPGTGAGYTF. CDR3 coding DNA: TGTGCCAGCAGTCCCGGGACGGGAGCCGGCTACACCTTC.

The chain is built from TRBV9 and TRBJ2-3; D might be TRBD2 (6 bases). This CDR3 has 15 residues. The ends were cut back, 0 bases at V and 4 bases at J, with 12 bases in the middle. The germline gives CDR1 SGDLS, CDR2 YYNGEE. The CDR3 region is CASSVDTGEADTQYF. CDR3 in DNA: TGTGCCAGCAGCGTAGATACGGGGGAGGCAGATACGCAGTATTTT.

The rearrangement joins TRBV5-1 to TRBJ2-7; 8 positions agree with TRBD1. Germline lookup yields CDR1 SGHRS and CDR2 YFSETQ. CDR3 size: 16 residues. Unmatched junction bases numbered 10, after V lost 4 bases and J lost 1 base. The CDR3 DNA is TGCGCCAGCAGCCGGGACAGGACCGACCCTTCCTACGAGCAGTACTTC. Protein product: CASSRDRTDPSYEQYF.

This chain joins TRBV7-2 and TRBJ2-3; 7 bases line up with TRBD2. CDR3 length equals 13 residues. Germline trimming cut 6 bases from V and 3 bases from J; bases unmatched to any gene: 3. Germline loops: CDR1 SGHTA, CDR2 FQGNSA. CDR3 sequence reads: CASRLAQTDTQYF. The CDR3 region has the DNA TGTGCCAGCAGACTAGCGCAAACAGATACGCAGTATTTT.

This chain uses TRBV12-3 or TRBV12-4 with TRBJ1-2; D is uncertain. The V end lost 6 bases, the J end lost 4 bases, and 12 bases lay between the germline ends. CDR3 size: 13 residues. The CDR3 sequence is CASSQVIGYGYTF. The CDR3 coding sequence is TGTGCCAGCAGCCAGGTCATCGGCTATGGCTACACCTTC.

The rearrangement links TRBV9 to TRBJ1-6, with TRBD1 matching 7 bases. CDR3 length: 15 amino acids. The germline V gene encodes CDR1 SGDLS and CDR2 YYNGEE. Trimming took 3 bases from V and 10 from J; bases not matched to a gene: 10. Here the CDR3 DNA reads TGTGCCAGCAGCGCCTCCGGGACAGATCCCTCACCCCTCCACTTT. Protein product: CASSASGTDPSPLHF. The full variable domain, rest sourced from reference TRBV9 and TRBJ1-6, is DSGVTQTPKHLITATGQRVTLRCSPRSGDLSVYWYQQSLDQGLQFLIQYYNGEERAKGNILERFSAQQFPDLHSELNLSSLELGDSALYFCASSASGTDPSPLHFGNGTRLTVT.

This clone was counted a single time. This sequence joins TRBV27 and TRBJ2-1; D may be TRBD1 (6 bases). This CDR3 has 15 residues. The ends were cut back, 2 bases at V and 4 bases at J, with 12 bases in the middle. The germline V gene has CDR1 MNHEY and CDR2 SMNVEV (reference sequence). The CDR3 sequence is CASSLQGLRYNEQFF. The CDR3 DNA reads TGTGCCAGCAGTTTACAGGGGTTAAGGTACAATGAGCAGTTCTTC.

This clone appeared a single time. The chain combines TRBV6-1 with TRBJ1-5, with 7 bases that match TRBD1. Germline-derived CDR1 and CDR2 are MNHNS and SASEGT. V trimming: 3 bases; J trimming: 7 bases; junction bases outside the gene matches: 6. The CDR3 has 14 amino acids. DNA of the CDR3: TGTGCCAGCAGTGATAAACAGGGGCGGCAGCCCCAGCATTTT. Protein sequence: CASSDKQGRQPQHF.

This clone appeared a few times. J is TRBJ2-7 and V is TRBV2; D is possibly TRBD1 (6 bases). Germline V lookup: CDR1 SNHLY, CDR2 FYNNEI. The length of the CDR3 is 15 residues. Between the trimmed V and J ends, which lost 3 bases and 5 bases, there was a span of 17 bases. The CDR3 DNA reads TGTGCCAGCAGTGATGGGGGCCGACTAAATCACGAGCAGTACTTC. This sequence encodes CASSDGGRLNHEQYF.

The chain couples TRBV4-2 to TRBJ1-1, with 10 bases identical to TRBD1. The CDR3 loop spans 15 amino acids. The germline V gene encodes CDR1 LGHNA and CDR2 YNFKEQ. J lost 3 bases, V lost 3 bases, and 4 bases had no gene match. DNA for the CDR3: TGTGCCAGCAGCCATACCGGACAGGGGGACACTGAAGCTTTCTTT. It is translated as CASSHTGQGDTEAFF.

The rearrangement links TRBV21-1 to TRBJ1-4; TRBD1, as called in the table, went unchecked against the DNA. TRBV21-1 is flagged as a pseudogene. There are 17 residues in the CDR3. The CDR3 bases are TGTGCCAGCAGCACACCGGGACAGGGGCCCCCTAATGAAAAACTGTTTTTT. It translates to CASSTPGQGPPNEKLFF.

This clone was observed a handful of times. The chain carries TRBV5-1 and TRBJ2-7; D unresolved. The CDR3 is made up of 14 amino acids. Germline-derived CDR1 and CDR2 are SGHRS and YFSETQ. The V end lost 3 bases, the J end lost 0 bases, and 10 bases lay between the germline ends. For the CDR3, the DNA is TGCGCCAGCAGCTCCCTGACGGGCTCCTACGAGCAGTACTTC. Amino acids: CASSSLTGSYEQYF.

To note about this clone: The same CDR3 also results from other DNA sequences found in this sample. J is TRBJ1-1 and V is TRBV5-4; maybe TRBD1 (6 bases). The germline V and J ends were trimmed by 1 base and 1 base, with 8 bases remaining between them. The V gene's germline CDR1 is SGHNT and CDR2 YYREEE (reference sequence). The CDR3 covers 14 residues. The CDR3: CASSLLGGNTEAFF. DNA for the CDR3: TGTGCCAGCAGCTTGCTAGGGGGGAACACTGAAGCTTTCTTT.

This clone was counted between two and nine times. V and J are TRBV10-1 and TRBJ2-2; TRBD1 matches 10 bases. The CDR3 covers 16 residues. CDR1 is WNHNN, CDR2 SYGVQD, per germline (reference sequence). The V gene end was trimmed by 2 bases and the J gene end by 5 bases; junction bases not matched to a gene: 5. CDR3 loop: CASSETRTGGTGELFF. As DNA, the CDR3 is TGCGCCAGCAGTGAGACAAGGACAGGGGGAACCGGGGAGCTGTTTTTT.

The rearrangement links TRBV7-2 to TRBJ2-1, with TRBD2 matching 12 bases. CDR1 and CDR2 from the germline V gene are SGHTA and FQGNSA. The CDR3 has 15 amino acids. V was pared by 5 bases and J by 4 bases, with 3 bases of the junction left unmatched. CDR3 nucleotides: TGTGCCAGCAGCATCACTAGCGGGGGGTACAATGAGCAGTTCTTC. It yields the protein CASSITSGGYNEQFF.

CDR3 sequence (DNA): TGTGCCAGCATCTCAGGGACTAGCGGGTTGGGTGAGCAGTTCTTC. It yields the protein CASISGTSGLGEQFF. The rearrangement uses TRBV4-2 and TRBJ2-1, with 12 bases lining up with TRBD2. There are 15 residues in the CDR3. J lost 9 bases, V lost 7 bases, and 10 bases had no gene match. Germline V gene data show CDR1 as LGHNA and CDR2 as YNFKEQ.